A single sample gave rise to the 30 T cell receptor beta chains below, sequenced in a study of shared clonotypes between healthy human individuals. The method was immunoSEQ multiplex PCR; TCRdb's version includes in-frame clones alone and lacks a portion of them. The sample has approximately 1,000,000 clones; around 78% are singletons. Sample: memory CD4+ T cells from PBMCs. Sample subset: CD45RA-negative fraction. All receptors derive from a man aged 18 to 35 in good health. Some clones in this sample may be carry-over from other donors' samples.

This clone was recorded a few times. This chain connects TRBV18 to TRBJ2-5; tentative D call: TRBD2 (8 bases). Germline CDR1 reads KGHSH; CDR2 reads LQKENI. Trimming cost V 3 bases and J 2 bases, with 16 bases left between them. The CDR3 loop spans 16 amino acids. For the CDR3, the DNA is TGTGCCAGCTCACCCCCGGGGGGGACAGAACAAGAGACCCAGTACTTC. Translating gives CASSPPGGTEQETQYF.

CDR3: CASSQYEQYF. As DNA, the CDR3 is TGTGCCAGCAGCCAGTACGAGCAGTACTTC. The chain carries TRBV14 and TRBJ2-7; D call uncertain. With 3 bases removed from V and 4 bases from J, the gap between germline ends came to 1 base. This CDR3 has 10 amino acids. Per the germline V gene, CDR1 is SGHDN and CDR2 is FVKESK.

The V gene is TRBV28, the J gene TRBJ1-1; the D is unclear. The CDR3 consists of 13 residues. From germline, CDR1 is MDHEN and CDR2 SYDVKM. V dropped 10 bases and J dropped 7 bases, with 19 bases sitting between them. The CDR3 spells CATWGSGRLEAFF. The CDR3 nucleotides are TGTGCCACCTGGGGTAGTGGAAGACTTGAAGCTTTCTTT.

This sequence joins TRBV28 and TRBJ2-7, with 15 bases that match TRBD2. Germline values: CDR1 MDHEN, CDR2 SYDVKM. V gave up 10 bases and J gave up 2 bases; unmatched junction bases: 12. This CDR3 is 17 amino acids long. The CDR3 spells CATQLGLAGGWPYEQYF. CDR3 in DNA: TGTGCCACTCAGTTGGGACTAGCGGGAGGTTGGCCCTACGAGCAGTACTTC.

V is TRBV18 and J is TRBJ1-4; 8 bases are a match to TRBD1. This CDR3 contains 16 residues. The trim removed 5 bases at V and 2 bases at J, leaving 7 bases unmatched. The germline CDR1 and CDR2 sequences are KGHSH and LQKENI. CDR3 residues: CASSSDRGGTNEKLFF. The CDR3 coding sequence is TGTGCCAGCTCATCTGACAGGGGAGGTACTAATGAAAAACTGTTTTTT.

This rearrangement joins TRBV7-9 to TRBJ2-7, with D maybe TRBD1 (6 bases). Per germline, CDR1 SEHNR and CDR2 FQNEAQ (reference sequence). The CDR3 totals 16 residues. Trimming removed 5 bases from V and 7 bases from J, with 24 bases in between. CDR3 protein: CASSKLLPGQTGEQYF. For the CDR3, the DNA is TGTGCCAGCAGCAAGTTGCTACCCGGACAGACGGGAGAGCAGTACTTC.

The chain has TRBV4-1 and TRBJ2-2; no reliable D call. The CDR3 contains 17 residues. The V and J ends lost 4 bases and 6 bases respectively, with 21 bases between them. CDR1 MGHRA and CDR2 YSYEKL come from the germline V gene. CDR3 coding DNA: TGCGCCAGCAGCCGGCATAGAGGCATGAACGCCGCCGGGGAGCTGTTTTTT. This translates into CASSRHRGMNAAGELFF.

Comment on this clone: This sample also contains other DNA sequences that code for the same CDR3. The chain employs TRBV5-1 and TRBJ2-5; D might be TRBD2 (6 bases). The germline V and J ends were trimmed by 4 bases and 4 bases, with 14 bases remaining between them. Germline V gene data show CDR1 as SGHRS and CDR2 as YFSETQ. This CDR3 spans 14 amino acids. The CDR3 protein is CASSPGTGGETQYF. The CDR3 DNA is TGCGCCAGCAGCCCCGGGACCGGGGGAGAGACCCAGTACTTC.

The chain combines TRBV7-2 with TRBJ2-3, with 8 positions matching TRBD1. CDR1 is SGHTA, CDR2 FQGNSA, per germline. V was clipped by 1 base and J by 0 bases; unmatched bases: 9. This CDR3 has 18 amino acids. The DNA for the CDR3 is TGTGCCAGCAGCTTAGATGGCAGGGGGCGACGAAGCACAGATACGCAGTATTTT. This sequence encodes CASSLDGRGRRSTDTQYF.

This clone came up a few times. The gene calls are TRBV27 and TRBJ2-2; 7 bases line up with TRBD1. This CDR3 region has 14 residues. Germline V gene sequence: CDR1 MNHEY, CDR2 SMNVEV (reference sequence). The V gene end was trimmed by 2 bases and the J gene end by 5 bases; junction bases not matched to a gene: 2. CDR3 sequence (DNA): TGTGCCAGCAGTTTAAGGGGGCGAACCGGGGAGCTGTTTTTT. Its translation is CASSLRGRTGELFF.

The chain has TRBV2 and TRBJ1-1, with 7 bases matching TRBD1. Germline CDR1 and CDR2: SNHLY and FYNNEI. CDR3 length equals 14 residues. Trimming took 7 bases from V and 5 from J; bases not matched to a gene: 10. The CDR3 bases are TGTGCCAGCACCCTAAAGGGGGCGGGGACTGAAGCTTTCTTT. Protein: CASTLKGAGTEAFF.

This clone came up a few times. The V gene is TRBV28, the J gene TRBJ1-2; D uncertain. The length of the CDR3 is 14 residues. CDR1 MDHEN and CDR2 SYDVKM come from the germline V gene. V was shortened by 7 bases and J by 4 bases, with 16 bases between the two germline ends. The CDR3 is CASTRVGSSYGYTF. The CDR3 DNA is TGTGCCAGCACGAGGGTTGGCTCAAGCTATGGCTACACCTTC.

The chain uses TRBV14 and TRBJ1-1, with TRBD1 as a possible D gene (5 bases). Trimming shortened V by 4 bases and J by 5 bases, and 17 bases separated the two germline ends. The CDR3 totals 15 residues. The germline gives CDR1 SGHDN, CDR2 FVKESK. The CDR3 spells CASSRSRGVGTEAFF. The CDR3 bases are TGTGCCAGCAGCCGATCTCGGGGGGTGGGAACTGAAGCTTTCTTT.

The chain employs TRBV7-2 and TRBJ2-7; D perhaps matches TRBD2 (6 bases). CDR3 length equals 14 residues. With 7 bases removed from V and 7 bases from J, the gap between germline ends came to 20 bases. In germline, CDR1 is SGHTA, CDR2 FQGNSA. Written as DNA, the CDR3 is TGTGCCAGCACCCCTTTTGCGGGACCTGGGGAGCAGTACTTC. This translates into CASTPFAGPGEQYF. Supplemented by reference TRBV7-2 and TRBJ2-7, the full variable domain reads GAGVSQSPSNKVTEKGKDVELRCDPISGHTALYWYRQSLGQGLEFLIYFQGNSAPDKSGLPSDRFSAERTGGSVSTLTIQRTQQEDSAVYLCASTPFAGPGEQYFGPGTRLTVT.

J is TRBJ2-7 and V is TRBV27; D not certain. V lost 3 bases and J 11 bases, leaving 23 bases between the germline ends. The length of the CDR3 is 15 residues. The germline V gene encodes CDR1 MNHEY and CDR2 SMNVEV (reference sequence). As DNA, the CDR3 is TGTGCCAGCAGTTTTTTGGTATCGGGCAGCCCACTTAAGTACTTC. As protein: CASSFLVSGSPLKYF.

The chain is built from TRBV19 and TRBJ2-5; D is unclear. V was clipped by 8 bases and J by 2 bases, with 15 bases between them. The germline V gene encodes CDR1 LNHDA and CDR2 SQIVND (reference sequence). The CDR3 has 14 residues. The CDR3 protein is CASAPTRVQETQYF. The CDR3, as DNA: TGTGCCAGTGCCCCCACCCGGGTACAAGAGACCCAGTACTTC.

CDR3 nucleotide sequence: TGTGCCAGCAGCTTAGGACAGGGGGCGGATACGCAGTATTTT. Its protein is CASSLGQGADTQYF. V is TRBV7-3 and J is TRBJ2-3; 11 bases line up with TRBD1. CDR3 length: 14 residues. The V and J ends lost 2 bases and 6 bases, in that order; junction bases with no gene match: 1. Germline CDR1 is SGHTA and CDR2 is FQGTGA.

V gene TRBV6-1 combines with J gene TRBJ2-1, with 9 bases identical to TRBD1. The CDR3 totals 14 residues. The junction had 4 bases not matched to a gene; V was cut back by 5 bases and J by 5 bases. Germline-derived CDR1 and CDR2 are MNHNS and SASEGT. The CDR3 spells CASSRQGEDNEQFF. The CDR3 region has the DNA TGTGCCAGCAGTAGACAGGGGGAAGACAATGAGCAGTTCTTC.

This clone was picked up one time. V and J are TRBV6-5 and TRBJ2-1, with 8 bases lining up with TRBD2. Germline V CDR1 and CDR2: MNHEY, SVGAGI. V shed 6 bases, J shed 8 bases, and the junction held 3 bases outside the gene matches. This CDR3 region has 12 residues. The CDR3 coding sequence is TGTGCCAGCAGCGGGACTAGTGATGAGCAGTTCTTC. It codes for CASSGTSDEQFF.

This clone came up once. The chain employs TRBV30 and TRBJ1-5; D perhaps matches TRBD1 (6 bases). Germline values: CDR1 GTSNPN, CDR2 SVGIG (reference sequence). Trimming removed 0 bases from V and 6 bases from J, with 12 bases in between. The CDR3 length is 14 residues. The CDR3, as DNA: TGTGCCTGGAGTGTTGGGGGGCTAGGTCAGCCCCAGCATTTT. Translated, it gives CAWSVGGLGQPQHF.

This sequence joins TRBV28 and TRBJ1-3, with D possibly being TRBD1 (6 bases). The CDR3 runs 15 residues. Germline CDR1 reads MDHEN; CDR2 reads SYDVKM. The V gene lost 4 bases and the J gene lost 2 bases, with 12 bases spanning the gap. The CDR3 loop reads CASSSGTNAGNTIYF. CDR3 nucleotide sequence: TGTGCCAGCAGTTCCGGGACAAATGCTGGAAACACCATATATTTT.

This rearrangement joins TRBV14 to TRBJ2-7, with no clear D. Germline V lookup: CDR1 SGHDN, CDR2 FVKESK. The germline V and J ends were trimmed by 2 bases and 6 bases, with 11 bases remaining between them. This CDR3 contains 13 residues. The CDR3 is CASSQTTMGEQYF. For the CDR3, the DNA is TGTGCCAGCAGCCAAACTACGATGGGCGAGCAGTACTTC.

J is TRBJ1-1 and V is TRBV2; 8 positions agree with TRBD1. The length of the CDR3 is 14 residues. Germline V gives CDR1 SNHLY, CDR2 FYNNEI. With 5 bases clipped from V and 1 base from J, the junction kept 3 bases outside the gene matches. The CDR3 nucleotides are TGTGCCAGCAGTAGAGGGACAGGGAACACTGAAGCTTTCTTT. Translating it yields CASSRGTGNTEAFF.

This clone was recorded once. The chain is built from TRBV4-3 and TRBJ1-3; no clear D. V dropped 0 bases and J dropped 3 bases, with 15 bases sitting between them. Germline CDR1 LGHNA, CDR2 YSLEER. The CDR3 extends over 17 amino acids. In DNA form, the CDR3 reads TGCGCCAGCAGCCAAGATCACGGGGTGGTAGGTGGAAACACCATATATTTT. Protein sequence: CASSQDHGVVGGNTIYF.

The V call is TRBV5-5, the J call TRBJ1-5; D is ambiguous. Germline CDR1 is SGHKS and CDR2 is YYEKEE (reference sequence). The CDR3 has 15 amino acids. V gave up 4 bases and J gave up 3 bases, with 14 bases separating them. CDR3 bases: TGTGCCAGCAGCCCCCAGGTACAGCCCAATCAGCCCCAGCATTTT. It is translated as CASSPQVQPNQPQHF.

This chain connects TRBV5-1 to TRBJ2-1; 7 nucleotides agree with TRBD2. The length of the CDR3 is 17 residues. The ends lost 1 base at V and 9 bases at J; junction bases unmatched: 16. Germline loops: CDR1 SGHRS, CDR2 YFSETQ. CDR3 region: CASSLMAGGVGGSEQFF. CDR3 bases: TGCGCCAGCAGCTTGATGGCCGGTGGCGTCGGGGGGAGTGAGCAGTTCTTC. Together with reference TRBV5-1 and TRBJ2-1, the CDR3 gives the full variable domain: KAGVTQTPRYLIKTRGQQVTLSCSPISGHRSVSWYQQTPGQGLQFLFEYFSETQRNKGNFPGRFSGRQFSNSRSEMNVSTLELGDSALYLCASSLMAGGVGGSEQFFGPGTRLTVL.

The chain has TRBV20-1 and TRBJ2-3; D remains unclear. The CDR3 runs 11 residues. The V gene's germline CDR1 is DFQATT and CDR2 SNEGSKA (reference sequence). Trimming removed 1 base from V and 7 bases from J, with 6 bases in between. The CDR3 loop is CSARVSNTQYF. In DNA, the CDR3 is TGCAGTGCTAGAGTCTCCAATACGCAGTATTTT.

This clone was seen just once. This chain joins TRBV7-3 and TRBJ2-5; D unresolved. The CDR3 runs to 13 residues. Germline-derived CDR1 and CDR2 are SGHTA and FQGTGA. V shed 2 bases and J shed 7 bases, with 11 bases lying between them. CDR3 DNA: TGTGCCAGCAGCTTAGATCGGGTGGGGACCCAGTACTTC. Its protein product is CASSLDRVGTQYF.

The chain couples TRBV2 to TRBJ2-7, with a possible D match to TRBD2 (6 bases). Trimming pared 5 bases from V and 2 bases from J, leaving 16 bases between. CDR1 and CDR2 (germline): SNHLY, FYNNEI. CDR3 size: 15 residues. The CDR3 sequence: CASSYGTRPAYEQYF. CDR3 coding DNA: TGTGCCAGCAGTTATGGGACTCGACCGGCCTACGAGCAGTACTTC. The full variable domain, completed using reference TRBV2 and TRBJ2-7, is EPEVTQTPSHQVTQMGQEVILRCVPISNHLYFYWYRQILGQKVEFLVSFYNNEISEKSEIFDDQFSVERPDGSNFTLKIRSTKLEDSAMYFCASSYGTRPAYEQYFGPGTRLTVT.

The chain has TRBV6-6 and TRBJ2-3; D uncertain. The CDR3 spans 13 residues. V was clipped by 6 bases and J by 4 bases, with 11 bases between them. Per the germline V gene, CDR1 is MNHNY and CDR2 is SVGAGI (reference sequence). The chain's CDR3 is CASSSQTPDTQYF. CDR3 DNA: TGTGCCAGCAGCTCCCAGACGCCAGATACGCAGTATTTT.